This T cell receptor delta chain is drawn from a study of gammadelta T cells in human blood. To note about this clone: Its specificity is unknown. A far larger clone is one nucleotide away, so this likely arose from a read error.

Study-wide points: Right after birth, innate γδ T cells reportedly expanded polyclonally after microbial exposure.

The CDR3 has 17 amino acids. Germline trimming cut 3 bases from V and 4 bases from J; bases unmatched to any gene: 14. The germline V gene has CDR1 TVYSNPD and CDR2 GDNSRS (reference sequence). TCRdb re-processed the RT-PCR reads via CATT. The repertoire consists of roughly 1,500 delta-chain clones, with 17% occurring once and the leading ten covering around 9.1%. This TCR derives from a human donor. Sequencing was done on a sample of non-Vgamma9Vdelta2 gamma-delta T cells from infant blood. The chain joins TRDV3 to TRDJ1; 13 bases align to TRDD3. The J gene, missing from TCRdb, was assigned here through DNA to germline matching. The CDR3 loop is CAFSPLWTGGYGDKLIF. The CDR3 DNA reads TGTGCCTTCTCTCCCCTATGGACTGGGGGATACGGCGATAAACTCATCTTT.